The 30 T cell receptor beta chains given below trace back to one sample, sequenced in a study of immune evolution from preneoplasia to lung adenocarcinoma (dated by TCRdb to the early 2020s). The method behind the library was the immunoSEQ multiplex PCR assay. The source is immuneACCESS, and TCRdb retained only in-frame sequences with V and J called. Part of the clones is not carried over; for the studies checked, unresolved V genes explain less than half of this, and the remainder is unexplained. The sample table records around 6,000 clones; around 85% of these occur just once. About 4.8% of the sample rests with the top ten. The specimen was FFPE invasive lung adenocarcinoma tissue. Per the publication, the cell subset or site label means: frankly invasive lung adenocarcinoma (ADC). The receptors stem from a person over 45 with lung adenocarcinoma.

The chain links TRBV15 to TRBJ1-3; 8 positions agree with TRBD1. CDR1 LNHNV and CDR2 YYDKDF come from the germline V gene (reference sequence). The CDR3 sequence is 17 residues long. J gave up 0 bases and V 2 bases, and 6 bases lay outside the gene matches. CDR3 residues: CATSRKTGANSGNTIYF. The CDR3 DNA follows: TGTGCCACCAGCAGAAAGACAGGGGCCAACTCTGGAAACACCATATATTTT.

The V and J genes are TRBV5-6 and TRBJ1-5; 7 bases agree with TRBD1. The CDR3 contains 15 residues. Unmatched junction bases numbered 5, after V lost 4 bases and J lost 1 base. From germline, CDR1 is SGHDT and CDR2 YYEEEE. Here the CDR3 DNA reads TGTGCCAGCAGCCGTAAGACAGGGAGCAATCAGCCCCAGCATTTT. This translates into CASSRKTGSNQPQHF.

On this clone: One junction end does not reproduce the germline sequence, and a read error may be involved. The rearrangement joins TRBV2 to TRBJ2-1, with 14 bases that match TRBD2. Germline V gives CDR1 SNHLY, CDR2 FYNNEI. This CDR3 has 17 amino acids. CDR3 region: CASSESSGLAGGLGQLF. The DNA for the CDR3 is TGTGCCAGCAGTGAATCATCAGGACTAGCGGGAGGTCTCGGGCAGCTCTTC.

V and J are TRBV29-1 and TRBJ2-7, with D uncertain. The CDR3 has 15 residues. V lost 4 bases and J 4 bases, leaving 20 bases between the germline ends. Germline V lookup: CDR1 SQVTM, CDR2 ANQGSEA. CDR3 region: CSVVPSESANYEQYF. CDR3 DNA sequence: TGCAGCGTTGTACCAAGTGAATCCGCTAATTACGAGCAGTACTTC.

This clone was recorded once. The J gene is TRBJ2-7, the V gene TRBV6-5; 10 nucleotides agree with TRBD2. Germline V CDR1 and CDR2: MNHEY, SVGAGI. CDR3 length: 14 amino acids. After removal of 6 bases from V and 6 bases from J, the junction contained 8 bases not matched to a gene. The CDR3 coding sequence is TGTGCCAGCAGACGAGAACTAGCGGGGTTCGAGCAGTACTTC. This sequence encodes CASRRELAGFEQYF.

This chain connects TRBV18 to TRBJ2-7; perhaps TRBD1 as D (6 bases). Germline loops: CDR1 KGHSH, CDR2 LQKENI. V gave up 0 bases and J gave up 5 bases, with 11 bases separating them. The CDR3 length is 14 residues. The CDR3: CASSPPVQGHEQYF. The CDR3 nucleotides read TGTGCCAGCTCACCACCGGTACAGGGCCACGAGCAGTACTTC.

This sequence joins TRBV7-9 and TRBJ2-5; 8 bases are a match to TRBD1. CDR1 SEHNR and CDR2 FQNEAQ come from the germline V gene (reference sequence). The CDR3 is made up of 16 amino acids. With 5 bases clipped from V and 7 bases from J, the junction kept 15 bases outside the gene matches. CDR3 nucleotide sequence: TGTGCCAGCAGCGGGGACAGGTCGATTCCCGATGGGACCCAGTACTTC. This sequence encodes CASSGDRSIPDGTQYF.

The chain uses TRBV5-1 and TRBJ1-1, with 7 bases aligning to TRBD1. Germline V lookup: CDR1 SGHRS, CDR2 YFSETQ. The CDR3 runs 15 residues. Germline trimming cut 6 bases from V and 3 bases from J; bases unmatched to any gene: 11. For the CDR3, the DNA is TGCGCCAGCAACCCGACAGGGACCGCGTACACTGAAGCTTTCTTT. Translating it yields CASNPTGTAYTEAFF.

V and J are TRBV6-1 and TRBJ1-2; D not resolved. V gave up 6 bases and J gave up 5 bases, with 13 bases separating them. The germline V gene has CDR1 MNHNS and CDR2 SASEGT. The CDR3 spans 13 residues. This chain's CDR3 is CASSSLGEYGYTF. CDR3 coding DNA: TGTGCCAGCAGCTCCCTTGGGGAGTATGGCTACACCTTC.

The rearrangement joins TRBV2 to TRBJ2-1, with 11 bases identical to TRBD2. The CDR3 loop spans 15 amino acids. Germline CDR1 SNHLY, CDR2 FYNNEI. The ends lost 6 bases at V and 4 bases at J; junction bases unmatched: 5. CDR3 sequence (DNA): TGTGCCAGCAGCAAGACTAGCGGGATGTACAATGAGCAGTTCTTC. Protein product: CASSKTSGMYNEQFF.

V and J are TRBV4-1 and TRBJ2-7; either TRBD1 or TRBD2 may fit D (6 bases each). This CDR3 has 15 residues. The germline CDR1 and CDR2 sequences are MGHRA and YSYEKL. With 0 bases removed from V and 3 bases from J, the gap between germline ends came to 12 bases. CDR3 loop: CASSQEGGRHYEQYF. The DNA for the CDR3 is TGCGCCAGCAGCCAAGAAGGGGGGAGGCACTACGAGCAGTACTTC.

The CDR3 nucleotides read TGTGCCAGCAGCCAATGGGAGTCTTCTTTCGAAGCTTTCTTT. This translates into CASSQWESSFEAFF. The V call is TRBV7-9, the J call TRBJ1-1; no reliable D call. V lost 5 bases to trimming and J lost 8 bases, with 18 bases between them. CDR1 is SEHNR, CDR2 FQNEAQ, per germline (reference sequence). This CDR3 is built from 14 residues.

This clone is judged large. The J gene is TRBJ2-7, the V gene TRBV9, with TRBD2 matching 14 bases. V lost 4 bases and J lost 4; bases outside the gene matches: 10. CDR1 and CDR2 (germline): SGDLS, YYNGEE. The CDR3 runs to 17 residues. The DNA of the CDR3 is TGTGCCAGCAGCCCCTTCCAGGGACTAGCGGGAGCGTACGAGCAGTACTTC. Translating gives CASSPFQGLAGAYEQYF.

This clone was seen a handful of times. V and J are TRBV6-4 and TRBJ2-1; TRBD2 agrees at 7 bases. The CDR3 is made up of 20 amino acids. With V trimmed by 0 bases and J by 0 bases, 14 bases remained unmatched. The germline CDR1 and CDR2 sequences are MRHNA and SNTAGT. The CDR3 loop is CASSDSRLAAILSSYNEQFF. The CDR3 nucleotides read TGTGCCAGCAGTGACTCGAGGCTAGCGGCCATCTTGAGCTCCTACAATGAGCAGTTCTTC.

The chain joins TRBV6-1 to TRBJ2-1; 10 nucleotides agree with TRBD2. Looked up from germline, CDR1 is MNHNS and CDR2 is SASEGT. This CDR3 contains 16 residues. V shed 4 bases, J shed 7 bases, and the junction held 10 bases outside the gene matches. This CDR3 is CASSGVSGRASNEQFF. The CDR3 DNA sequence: TGTGCCAGCAGTGGAGTCAGCGGGAGGGCCAGTAATGAGCAGTTCTTC.

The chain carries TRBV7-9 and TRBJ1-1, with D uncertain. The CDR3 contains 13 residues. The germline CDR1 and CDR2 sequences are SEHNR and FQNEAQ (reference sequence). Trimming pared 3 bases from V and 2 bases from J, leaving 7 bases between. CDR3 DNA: TGTGCCAGCAGCTTTAAGGGAAACACTGAAGCTTTCTTT. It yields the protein CASSFKGNTEAFF.

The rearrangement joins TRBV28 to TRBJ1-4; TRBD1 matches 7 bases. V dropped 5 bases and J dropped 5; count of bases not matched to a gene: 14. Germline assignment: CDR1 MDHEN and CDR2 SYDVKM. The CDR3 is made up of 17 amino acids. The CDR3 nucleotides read TGTGCCAGCAGTGGGGGGACAGCCGGAGAACCGAATGAAAAACTGTTTTTT. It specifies CASSGGTAGEPNEKLFF.

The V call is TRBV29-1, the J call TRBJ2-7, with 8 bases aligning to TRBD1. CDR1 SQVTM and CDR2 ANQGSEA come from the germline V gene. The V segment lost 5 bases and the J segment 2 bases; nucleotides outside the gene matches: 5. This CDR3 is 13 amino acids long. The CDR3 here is CSVRQGAAYEQYF. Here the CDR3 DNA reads TGCAGCGTTCGGCAGGGGGCTGCCTACGAGCAGTACTTC.

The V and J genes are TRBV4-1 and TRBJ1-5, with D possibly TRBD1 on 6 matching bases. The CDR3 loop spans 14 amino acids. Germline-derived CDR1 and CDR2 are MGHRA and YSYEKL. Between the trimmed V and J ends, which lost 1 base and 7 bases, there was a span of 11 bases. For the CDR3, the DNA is TGCGCCAGCAGCCAAGTGAGGGGGGGACAGCCCCAGCATTTT. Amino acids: CASSQVRGGQPQHF.

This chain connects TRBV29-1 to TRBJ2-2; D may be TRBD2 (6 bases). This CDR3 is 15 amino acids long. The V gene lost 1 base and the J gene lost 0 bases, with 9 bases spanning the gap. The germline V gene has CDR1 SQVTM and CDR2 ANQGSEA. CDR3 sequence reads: CSVEGGLANTGELFF. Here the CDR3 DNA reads TGCAGCGTTGAAGGGGGACTCGCGAACACCGGGGAGCTGTTTTTT.

The CDR3 protein is CAISEAPTNYGYTF. The CDR3 coding sequence is TGTGCCATCAGTGAGGCGCCTACTAACTATGGCTACACCTTC. The rearrangement joins TRBV10-3 to TRBJ1-2; unclear D gene. CDR1 ENHRY and CDR2 SYGVKD come from the germline V gene. V lost 2 bases and J 0 bases, leaving 7 bases between the germline ends. The CDR3 loop spans 14 amino acids.

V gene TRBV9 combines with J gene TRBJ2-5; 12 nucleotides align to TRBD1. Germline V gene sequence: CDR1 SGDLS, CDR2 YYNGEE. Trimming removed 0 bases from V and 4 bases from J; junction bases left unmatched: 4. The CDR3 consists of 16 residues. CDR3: CASSVGDRGRGETQYF. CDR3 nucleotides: TGTGCCAGCAGCGTAGGGGACAGGGGGCGCGGAGAGACCCAGTACTTC.

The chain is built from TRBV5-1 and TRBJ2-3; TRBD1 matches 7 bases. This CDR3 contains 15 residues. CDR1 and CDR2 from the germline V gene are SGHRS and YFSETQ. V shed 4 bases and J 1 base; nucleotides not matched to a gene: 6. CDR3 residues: CASSPDRVRTDTQYF. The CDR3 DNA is TGCGCCAGCAGCCCCGACAGGGTCCGCACAGATACGCAGTATTTT.

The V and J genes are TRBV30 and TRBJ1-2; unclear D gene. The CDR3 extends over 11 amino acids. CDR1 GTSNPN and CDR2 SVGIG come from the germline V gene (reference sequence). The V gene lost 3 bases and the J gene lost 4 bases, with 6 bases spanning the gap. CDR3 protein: CAWSVGYGYTF. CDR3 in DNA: TGTGCCTGGAGCGTCGGCTATGGCTACACCTTC.

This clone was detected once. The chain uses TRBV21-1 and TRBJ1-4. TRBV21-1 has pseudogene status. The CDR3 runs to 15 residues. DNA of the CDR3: TGTGCCAGCAGCAAACGCAGCTATAATAAGAAAAAACTGTTTTTT. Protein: CASSKRSYNKKKLFF.

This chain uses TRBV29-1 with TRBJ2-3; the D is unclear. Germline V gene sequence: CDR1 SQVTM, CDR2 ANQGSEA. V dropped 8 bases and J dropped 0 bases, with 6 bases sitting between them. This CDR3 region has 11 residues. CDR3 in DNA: TGCAGCACCGAGAGCACAGATACGCAGTATTTT. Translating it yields CSTESTDTQYF.

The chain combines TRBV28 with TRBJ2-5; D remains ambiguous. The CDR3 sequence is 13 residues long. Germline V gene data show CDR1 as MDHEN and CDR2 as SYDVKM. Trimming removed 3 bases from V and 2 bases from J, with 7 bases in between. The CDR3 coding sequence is TGTGCCAGCAGTTTCTACGAGCAAGAGACCCAGTACTTC. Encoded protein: CASSFYEQETQYF.

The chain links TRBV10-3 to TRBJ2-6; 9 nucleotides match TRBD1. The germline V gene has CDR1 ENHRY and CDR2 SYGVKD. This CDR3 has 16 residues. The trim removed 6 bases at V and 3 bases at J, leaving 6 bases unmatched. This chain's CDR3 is CAISGLDRGGANVLTF. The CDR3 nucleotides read TGTGCCATCAGCGGCTTGGACAGGGGTGGGGCCAACGTCCTGACTTTC.

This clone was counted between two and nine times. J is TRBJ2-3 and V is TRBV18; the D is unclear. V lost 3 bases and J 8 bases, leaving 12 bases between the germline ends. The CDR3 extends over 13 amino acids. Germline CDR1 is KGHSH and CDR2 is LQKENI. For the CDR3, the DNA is TGTGCCAGCTCACCCCTGCACCGACGTACGCAGTATTTT. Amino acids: CASSPLHRRTQYF.

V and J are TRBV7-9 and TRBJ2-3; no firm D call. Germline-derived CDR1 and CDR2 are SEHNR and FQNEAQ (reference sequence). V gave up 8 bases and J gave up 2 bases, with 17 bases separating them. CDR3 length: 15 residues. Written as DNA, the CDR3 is TGTGCCAGCGTCGGTAGGGTAGCAGACACAGATACGCAGTATTTT. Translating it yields CASVGRVADTDTQYF.